This T cell receptor beta chain appears in the sequencing data of a study of T cells after yellow fever vaccination. MiXCR, applied by TCRdb to the 5' RACE reads, yields one record per CDR3 protein. The repertoire holds 250,000 or so distinct CDR3 sequences, with 3.6% as singletons. This clonotype was seen many times. This sequence was found in a man aged 18 to 30 who received the YFV17D yellow fever vaccine. Sequencing was performed on PBMCs, taken 15 days after the yellow fever booster vaccination.

The CDR3 DNA reads TGTGCCAGCAGCCAAGATCCCAGTCGGCAAGAGACCCAGTACTTC. Translating gives CASSQDPSRQETQYF. V gene TRBV4-2 combines with J gene TRBJ2-5; D uncertain. The CDR3 spans 15 residues. CDR1 and CDR2 (germline): LGHNA, YNFKEQ. V was pared by 0 bases and J by 2 bases, with 10 bases between.